This T cell receptor (beta chain) is drawn from a study of OX40 agonist ivuxolimab in advanced cancers. Whole-study results and caveats: At 0.1 to 3.0 mg/kg and by week 6, clonal expansion occurred in CD4+ and CD8+ blood T cells.

Samples of blood were obtained at baseline, on cycle 4 day 1, and on cycle 7 day 1. Comment on this clone: Antigen specificity is unknown.

Profiled with immunoSEQ multiplex PCR; TCRdb holds only in-frame clones, not every one. The table lists tens of thousands of clones, about nine tenths of them singletons. Germline-derived CDR1 and CDR2 are ENHRY and SYGVKD. This CDR3 has 13 residues. Trimming removed 7 bases from V and 4 bases from J, with 13 bases in between. Source: CD4+ or CD8+ T cells sorted from blood, taken in a trial of the OX40 agonist ivuxolimab. This clonotype originated in an adult with an advanced solid tumor such as melanoma, head and neck, liver or kidney cancer. V usage is TRBV10-3 and J usage is TRBJ2-5; D possibly corresponds to TRBD1 (5 bases). CDR3 DNA sequence: TGTGCCATCAAGGGCAGGGAAGGAGAGACCCAGTACTTC. Residues: CAIKGREGETQYF.